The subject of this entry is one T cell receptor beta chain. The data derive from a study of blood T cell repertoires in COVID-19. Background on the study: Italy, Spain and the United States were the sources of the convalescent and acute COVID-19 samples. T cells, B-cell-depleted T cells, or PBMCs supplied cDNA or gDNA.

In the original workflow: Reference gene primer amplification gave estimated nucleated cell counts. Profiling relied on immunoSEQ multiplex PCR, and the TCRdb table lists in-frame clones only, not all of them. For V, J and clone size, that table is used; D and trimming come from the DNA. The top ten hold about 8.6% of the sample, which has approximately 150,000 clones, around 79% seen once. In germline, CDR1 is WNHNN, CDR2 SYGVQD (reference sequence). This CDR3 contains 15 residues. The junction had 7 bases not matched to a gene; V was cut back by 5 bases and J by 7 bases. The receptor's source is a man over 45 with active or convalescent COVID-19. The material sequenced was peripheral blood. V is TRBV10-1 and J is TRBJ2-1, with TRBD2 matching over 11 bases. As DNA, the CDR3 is TGCGCCAGCAGTCGGGGACTAGCGGAAATAAATGAGCAGTTCTTC. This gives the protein CASSRGLAEINEQFF.